Sequencing of this T cell receptor (beta chain) was carried out in a study of cytomegalovirus exposure and HLA in healthy donors. With 60 Vbeta and 13 Jbeta primers, the PCR was carried out. Profiling relied on immunoSEQ multiplex PCR, and the TCRdb table lists in-frame clones only, not all of them. The sample includes almost 200,000 clones, about 85% of them seen just once. CDR1 and CDR2 (germline): KGHSH, LQKENI. This CDR3 spans 14 amino acids. Trimming removed 3 bases at V and 3 bases at J, with 11 bases between. This rearrangement joins TRBV18 to TRBJ2-5, with D possibly matching TRBD2 (5 bases). The sequenced sample was PBMCs. The TCR was taken from a male donor in good health and CMV-seropositive. CDR3 nucleotide sequence: TGTGCCAGCTCACCCTTACCAGCGGAAGAGACCCAGTACTTC. Translating gives CASSPLPAEETQYF.